These T cell receptor beta chains were read from a single sample in a study of T cells in tumors after PD-1 blockade. Using immunoSEQ multiplex PCR, the repertoire was profiled, and TCRdb retains in-frame clones only, with some absent. Seen here are roughly 50,000 clones, more than 65% observed once, and the top ten hold under 5%. Source: PBMCs, taken before anti-PD-1 treatment. The receptors stem from a human donor with basal cell carcinoma. Both conserved end residues are part of each CDR3. D genes are given only for firm matches. Rows may omit the clone size; those that give it use once, few, many or a size class.

d_call j_call v_call clone_size cdr3_aa cdr3_nt
NA TRBJ1-3 TRBV30 NA CAWMDPGNTIYF TGTGCCTGGATGGACCCCGGGAACACCATATATTTT
NA TRBJ2-2 TRBV28 NA CASSFPTGTHGELFF TGTGCCAGCAGTTTTCCAACAGGGACCCACGGGGAGCTGTTTTTT
TRBD1 TRBJ1-1 TRBV5-4 once CASSLGGRGHTEAFF TGTGCCAGCAGCTTGGGGGGCAGGGGGCATACTGAAGCTTTCTTT
NA TRBJ2-5 TRBV5-1 NA CASSLMGSETQYF TGCGCCAGCAGCCTGATGGGGTCGGAGACCCAGTACTTC
NA TRBJ1-1 TRBV10-3 NA CAISEQILNTEAFF TGTGCCATCAGTGAGCAAATTTTAAACACTGAAGCTTTCTTT
TRBD1 TRBJ1-4 TRBV19 NA CASSEPGQGNEKLFF TGTGCCAGTAGTGAGCCGGGACAGGGTAATGAAAAACTGTTTTTT
TRBD1 TRBJ2-3 TRBV7-2 NA CASSSTTGAMRTDTQYF TGTGCCAGCAGCTCGACTACAGGGGCAATGAGGACAGATACGCAGTATTTT
NA TRBJ2-7 TRBV5-6 once CASSPISGYEQYF TGTGCCAGCAGCCCTATTTCGGGATACGAGCAGTACTTC
TRBD1 TRBJ2-2 TRBV7-7 NA CASSRSGQPNTGELFF TGTGCCAGCAGCCGATCGGGACAGCCGAACACCGGGGAGCTGTTTTTT
TRBD1 TRBJ2-7 TRBV25-1 NA CASSGQGYEQYF TGTGCCAGCAGTGGACAGGGGTACGAGCAGTACTTC
NA TRBJ1-6 TRBV7-2 few CASSLEAGRNSPLHF TGTGCCAGCAGCTTAGAGGCAGGGCGTAATTCACCCCTCCACTTT
NA TRBJ1-1 TRBV6-6 NA CASLGRNTEAFF TGTGCCAGCTTGGGGCGAAACACTGAAGCTTTCTTT
NA TRBJ2-5 TRBV2 NA CASRARTGREETQYF TGTGCCAGCAGAGCCCGGACAGGGAGGGAAGAGACCCAGTACTTC
NA TRBJ2-7 TRBV30 NA CASGSYEQYF TGCGCTTCAGGGAGCTACGAGCAGTACTTC
NA TRBJ1-5 TRBV27 NA CASSYNRLNQPQHF TGTGCCAGCAGTTACAACAGGCTCAATCAGCCCCAGCATTTT
TRBD1 TRBJ2-5 TRBV14 NA CASSQGPGTGEETQYF TGTGCCAGCAGCCAAGGCCCCGGGACAGGGGAAGAGACCCAGTACTTC
NA TRBJ2-1 TRBV6-5 NA CASSWGKEQFF TGTGCCAGCAGTTGGGGTAAGGAGCAGTTCTTC
TRBD2 TRBJ2-7 TRBV7-2 NA CASSLVASGGYEQYF TGTGCCAGCAGCTTAGTGGCTAGCGGGGGTTACGAGCAGTACTTC
TRBD1 TRBJ1-1 TRBV9 NA CASSATITGGGSGAFF TGTGCCAGCAGCGCGACGATTACAGGGGGAGGGTCGGGAGCTTTCTTT
NA TRBJ1-2 TRBV19 NA CASSIGDEFYGYTF TGTGCCAGTAGTATAGGGGATGAATTCTATGGCTACACCTTC
NA TRBJ1-1 TRBV5-6 NA CASSLSGTEAFF TGTGCCAGCAGCTTGTCGGGCACTGAAGCTTTCTTT
NA TRBJ1-5 TRBV2 few CASSVAGRQPQHF TGTGCCAGCAGTGTGGCAGGGAGGCAGCCCCAGCATTTT
TRBD1 TRBJ1-1 TRBV6-5 NA CASSSSRQGVWAEAFF TGTGCCAGCAGTTCTTCCCGACAGGGGGTATGGGCTGAAGCTTTCTTT
TRBD2 TRBJ2-3 TRBV19 NA CASSIERGVNTQYF TGTGCCAGTAGTATCGAGCGGGGGGTAAATACGCAGTATTTT
NA TRBJ1-6 TRBV30 NA CAWSRNSPLHF TGTGCCTGGAGTCGTAATTCACCCCTCCACTTT
NA TRBJ1-5 TRBV30 NA CAWSSGGARNQPQHF TGTGCCTGGAGTTCTGGGGGGGCGCGCAATCAGCCCCAGCATTTT
NA TRBJ2-7 TRBV3-1/TRBV3-2 NA CASSLGGSSYEQYF TGTGCCAGCAGCCTCGGTGGCTCCTCCTACGAGCAGTACTTC
TRBD1 TRBJ2-1 TRBV15 NA CATSRGGLSDNEQFF TGTGCCACCAGCCGAGGGGGCCTCAGTGACAATGAGCAGTTCTTC
TRBD1 TRBJ2-7 TRBV6-1 NA CASSERVGDSSYEQYF TGTGCCAGCAGTGAACGAGTTGGGGACAGTTCCTACGAGCAGTACTTC
TRBD2 TRBJ2-3 TRBV3-1/TRBV3-2 NA CASAVGSGGFTDTQYF TGTGCCAGCGCGGTCGGGAGCGGGGGGTTCACAGATACGCAGTATTTT
NA TRBJ2-2 TRBV2 once CASRDSPGELFF TGTGCCAGCAGGGACAGTCCCGGGGAGCTGTTTTTT
NA TRBJ1-5 TRBV20-1 once CSASARRGDNQPQHF TGCAGTGCTAGTGCACGGAGGGGAGATAATCAGCCCCAGCATTTT
TRBD1 TRBJ1-1 TRBV7-8 NA CASSLVFGDRGTEAFF TGTGCCAGCAGCTTAGTTTTCGGGGACAGGGGCACTGAAGCTTTCTTT
NA TRBJ2-3 TRBV7-6 NA CARTRGGPGTDTQYF TGTGCCAGGACTAGGGGGGGACCCGGCACAGATACGCAGTATTTT
TRBD2 TRBJ2-7 TRBV19 NA CASTRTSGDYEQYF TGTGCCAGTACTCGGACTAGCGGGGACTACGAGCAGTACTTC
NA TRBJ1-3 TRBV6-5 NA CASSYSGGLSGNTIYF TGTGCCAGCAGTTACTCGGGGGGCCTCTCTGGAAACACCATATATTTT
NA TRBJ2-5 TRBV5-1 NA CASSLGTPDETQYF TGCGCCAGCAGCTTGGGGACTCCGGACGAGACCCAGTACTTC
NA TRBJ1-5 TRBV19 NA CASSVSWDGGNQPQHF TGTGCCAGTAGTGTCTCATGGGACGGGGGGAATCAGCCCCAGCATTTT
NA TRBJ2-7 TRBV21-1 NA CASSKAGTGGSYEQYF TGTGCCAGCAGCAAAGCCGGGACAGGGGGCTCCTACGAGCAGTACTTC
NA TRBJ2-3 TRBV5-1 few CASSSTGPTTDTQYF TGCGCCAGCAGCTCGACCGGCCCGACCACAGATACGCAGTATTTT
TRBD1 TRBJ1-1 TRBV15 NA CATRAGGILDTEAFF TGTGCCACGAGAGCAGGGGGGATTCTGGACACTGAAGCTTTCTTT
NA TRBJ1-2 TRBV2 NA CASSGQDYGYTF TGTGCCAGCAGTGGACAGGACTATGGCTACACCTTC
NA TRBJ1-5 TRBV6-5 NA CASSYGENQPQHF TGTGCCAGCAGTTACGGGGAGAATCAGCCCCAGCATTTT
NA TRBJ1-2 TRBV6-5 NA CASSYSGRRGYTF TGTGCCAGCAGTTACTCAGGCAGGAGGGGCTACACCTTC
TRBD1 TRBJ1-3 TRBV5-1 once CASSQGGMSGNTIYF TGCGCCAGCAGCCAGGGGGGGATGTCCGGAAACACCATATATTTT
TRBD2 TRBJ2-7 TRBV9 NA CASSVGSSGTYEQYF TGTGCCAGCAGCGTAGGTTCTAGCGGAACCTACGAGCAGTACTTC
TRBD2 TRBJ2-5 TRBV19 NA CASSMTSGDVQETQYF TGTGCCAGTAGTATGACTAGCGGGGACGTTCAAGAGACCCAGTACTTC
TRBD1 TRBJ2-3 TRBV6-5 NA CASLTQGAGTDTQYF TGTGCCAGCCTTACACAGGGGGCCGGCACAGATACGCAGTATTTT
TRBD2 TRBJ2-5 TRBV7-8 NA CASSFLLAGDQETQYF TGTGCCAGCAGCTTCCTGCTAGCGGGGGATCAAGAGACCCAGTACTTC